A single sample is the source of the 23 T cell receptor beta chains below, sequenced in a study of neurological immune-mediated disorders. Via MiXCR, TCRdb re-called the 5' RACE reads, giving one row per CDR3 protein. The table lists under 85,000 distinct CDR3 sequences, 9% to 12% of them singletons, with about 2% in the top ten. The sample taken for sequencing was PBMCs. These receptors came from a man aged 40-50 years in good health.

The V and J genes are TRBV20-1 and TRBJ1-1, with TRBD1 as a possible D gene (5 bases). The CDR3 loop spans 13 amino acids. V lost 6 bases and J 2 bases, leaving 13 bases between the germline ends. Per the germline V gene, CDR1 is DFQATT and CDR2 is SNEGSKA (reference sequence). The CDR3 here is CSAPSGGNTEAFF. The CDR3 nucleotides are TGCAGTGCCCCATCGGGGGGAAACACTGAAGCTTTCTTT.

This sequence joins TRBV16 and TRBJ2-5; weak D call: TRBD1 (5 bases). Per the germline V gene, CDR1 is KGHSY and CDR2 is FQNENV. V lost 0 bases and J lost 2, with 13 bases in between. The CDR3 is made up of 16 amino acids. This chain's CDR3 is CASSQSPDSRQETQYF. The CDR3 DNA follows: TGTGCCAGCAGCCAATCCCCAGACAGCCGACAAGAGACCCAGTACTTC.

There are many counts of this clonotype. The chain recombines TRBV12-3 or TRBV12-4 with TRBJ2-5; D possibly corresponds to TRBD1 (6 bases). Trimming shortened V by 8 bases and J by 0 bases, and 16 bases separated the two germline ends. The CDR3 length is 15 residues. The CDR3 loop reads CASGNRDTYQETQYF. The DNA of the CDR3 is TGTGCCAGCGGAAATCGGGACACGTACCAAGAGACCCAGTACTTC.

This chain links TRBV7-6 with TRBJ2-3; D may be TRBD2 (5 bases). In germline, CDR1 is SGHVS, CDR2 FNYEAQ. V shed 5 bases and J shed 5 bases, with 17 bases lying between them. This CDR3 contains 15 residues. The CDR3 nucleotides are TGTGCCAGCAGCGCACTGGTAACCGAGGGAGATACGCAGTATTTT. Its translation: CASSALVTEGDTQYF.

This clonotype has at least ten counts. The chain links TRBV6-4 to TRBJ2-3, with 9 nucleotides matching TRBD1. Trimming cost V 6 bases and J 0 bases; bases outside gene matches: 4. This CDR3 has 15 amino acids. The germline CDR1 and CDR2 sequences are MRHNA and SNTAGT. The CDR3 protein is CASSTGTGSTDTQYF. The CDR3 DNA reads TGTGCCAGCAGCACCGGGACAGGGAGCACAGATACGCAGTATTTT.

Regarding this clonotype: Just one base apart from a much larger clone, this may be a read error. The gene calls are TRBV7-6 and TRBJ2-7, with D perhaps matching TRBD2 (6 bases). Germline V lookup: CDR1 SGHVS, CDR2 FNYEAQ. This CDR3 comprises 16 residues. CDR3 bases: TGTGCCAGCAGCCCTGGGGGAGGTGGAAACTCCTACGATCAGTACTTC. The encoded protein is CASSPGGGGNSYDQYF.

This clonotype was recorded many times. The gene calls are TRBV7-2 and TRBJ2-3, with no clear D. CDR1 and CDR2 (germline): SGHTA, FQGNSA. The CDR3 runs 14 residues. Trimming left V 1 base short and J 2 bases short, with 7 bases between. CDR3 DNA sequence: TGTGCCAGCAGCTTAGATCCCTCCACAGATACGCAGTATTTT. This translates into CASSLDPSTDTQYF.

This clonotype occurred many times. The V gene is TRBV18, the J gene TRBJ1-1; 7 bases fit TRBD1. Germline trimming cut 5 bases from V and 3 bases from J; bases unmatched to any gene: 6. This CDR3 is built from 14 residues. In germline, CDR1 is KGHSH, CDR2 LQKENI. CDR3 sequence reads: CASSSGQLYTEAFF. The CDR3 DNA is TGTGCCAGCTCATCGGGACAGCTATACACTGAAGCTTTCTTT.

This clonotype was detected ten times or more. This chain links TRBV5-1 with TRBJ2-1; TRBD2 agrees at 9 bases. The CDR3 consists of 16 residues. With 4 bases clipped from V and 2 bases from J, the junction kept 7 bases outside the gene matches. The germline V gene has CDR1 SGHRS and CDR2 YFSETQ. CDR3 sequence: CASSADLAGTYNEQFF. Here the CDR3 DNA reads TGCGCCAGCAGCGCGGATCTAGCGGGGACCTACAATGAGCAGTTCTTC. Full variable domain (remainder filled in from reference TRBV5-1 and TRBJ2-1): KAGVTQTPRYLIKTRGQQVTLSCSPISGHRSVSWYQQTPGQGLQFLFEYFSETQRNKGNFPGRFSGRQFSNSRSEMNVSTLELGDSALYLCASSADLAGTYNEQFFGPGTRLTVL.

The chain combines TRBV6-5 with TRBJ1-5; unclear D gene. CDR1 is MNHEY and CDR2 is SVGAGI in the germline V gene. V lost 8 bases, J lost 3 bases, and 14 bases lay in between. The CDR3 consists of 14 residues. CDR3: CASRSGGLNQPQHF. The CDR3 nucleotides are TGTGCCAGCCGGAGCGGCGGGCTCAATCAGCCCCAGCATTTT.

This clonotype was seen at least ten times. The DNA for the CDR3 is TGTGCCAGCAGCTTAGGAGGGACCACCTACGAGCAGTACTTC. It is translated as CASSLGGTTYEQYF. The chain recombines TRBV7-2 with TRBJ2-7; D is tentatively TRBD1 or TRBD2 (5 bases each). V shed 1 base and J shed 2 bases, with 9 bases lying between them. In germline, CDR1 is SGHTA, CDR2 FQGNSA. The CDR3 is 14 residues long.

This clonotype was seen repeatedly, ten times or more. The chain is built from TRBV10-2 and TRBJ2-7; possibly TRBD1 for D (5 bases). V lost 7 bases and J 0 bases, leaving 13 bases between the germline ends. The CDR3 has 14 residues. In germline, CDR1 is WSHSY, CDR2 SAAADI. For the CDR3, the DNA is TGCGCCAGCAATGATTTAGACAGCTCCTACGAGCAGTACTTC. This encodes CASNDLDSSYEQYF.

In this sample, this clonotype turned up many times. The chain recombines TRBV7-9 with TRBJ2-4, with TRBD1 identical over 7 bases. Germline V lookup: CDR1 SEHNR, CDR2 FQNEAQ (reference sequence). This CDR3 is built from 14 residues. The V and J ends lost 5 bases and 7 bases, in that order; junction bases with no gene match: 8. This CDR3 is CASSQEDRPNIQYF. The CDR3 DNA reads TGTGCCAGCAGCCAAGAGGACAGGCCCAACATTCAGTACTTC.

This clonotype was counted ten times or more. The chain is built from TRBV29-1 and TRBJ2-5, with D hard to call. V lost 6 bases and J 1 base, leaving 3 bases between the germline ends. Germline V CDR1 and CDR2: SQVTM, ANQGSEA. The CDR3 has 10 amino acids. CDR3 in DNA: TGCAGCGTCGTCCAAGAGACCCAGTACTTC. It specifies CSVVQETQYF.

This clonotype showed up many times. This sequence joins TRBV27 and TRBJ2-7; 7 bases match TRBD1. Germline CDR1 MNHEY, CDR2 SMNVEV (reference sequence). With V trimmed by 5 bases and J by 3 bases, 10 bases remained unmatched. This CDR3 region has 15 residues. In DNA, the CDR3 is TGTGCCAGCAGTCTAAGGGCCCAGGGGGTCTACGAGCAGTACTTC. It encodes CASSLRAQGVYEQYF.

The V and J genes are TRBV6-1 and TRBJ1-3; D is unclear. V gave up 4 bases and J gave up 0 bases, with 13 bases separating them. In germline, CDR1 is MNHNS, CDR2 SASEGT. The CDR3 contains 16 residues. The CDR3 DNA reads as TGTGCCAGCAGTGGGAATCAACGTCACTCTGGAAACACCATATATTTT. This sequence encodes CASSGNQRHSGNTIYF.

This clonotype was picked up many times. V usage is TRBV28 and J usage is TRBJ2-1, with D hard to call. With 4 bases removed from V and 4 bases from J, the gap between germline ends came to 17 bases. There are 16 residues in the CDR3. Germline V CDR1 and CDR2: MDHEN, SYDVKM. CDR3 sequence: CASSSPEFPGYNEQFF. The DNA of the CDR3 is TGTGCCAGCAGTTCCCCAGAGTTCCCGGGTTACAATGAGCAGTTCTTC. The whole variable domain, filled in from reference TRBV28 and TRBJ2-1, reads DVKVTQSSRYLVKRTGEKVFLECVQDMDHENMFWYRQDPGLGLRLIYFSYDVKMKEKGDIPEGYSVSREKKERFSLILESASTNQTSMYLCASSSPEFPGYNEQFFGPGTRLTVL.

J is TRBJ2-4 and V is TRBV28; D is ambiguous. V lost 8 bases and J 6 bases, leaving 17 bases between the germline ends. From germline, CDR1 is MDHEN and CDR2 SYDVKM. The CDR3 totals 14 residues. In DNA form, the CDR3 reads TGTGCCAGCGGGCCATTTTGGTCCCCAAACATTCAGTACTTC. Protein product: CASGPFWSPNIQYF.

This clonotype came up many times. The chain has TRBV6-6 and TRBJ1-4; D gene unclear. Trimming took off 2 bases at V and 11 bases at J, with 9 bases between the two ends. The CDR3 extends over 12 amino acids. Germline V gene lookup returns CDR1 MNHNY and CDR2 SVGAGI (reference sequence). The CDR3, as DNA: TGTGCCAGCAGTTACCTCGGCCAGAAACTGTTTTTT. Translated, it gives CASSYLGQKLFF.

With respect to this clonotype: Since the CDR3 does not end with the conserved phenylalanine or tryptophan, this likely comes from a read error. The chain couples TRBV6-2 or TRBV6-3 to TRBJ2-1; D assignment may be TRBD1 or TRBD2 (6 bases each). Per the germline V gene, CDR1 is MNHEY and CDR2 is SVGEGT. V lost 7 bases and J 7 bases, leaving 26 bases between the germline ends. The length of the CDR3 is 17 residues. The CDR3 bases are TGTGCCAGCACTTCCCTAGCGAGGGGGTTCGGATTGAATGAGCAGTTCTTA. It translates to CASTSLARGFGLNEQFL.

The chain is built from TRBV5-1 and TRBJ2-1; 9 positions agree with TRBD2. CDR3 length: 18 residues. Trimming took 4 bases from V and 3 from J; bases not matched to a gene: 14. Germline loops: CDR1 SGHRS, CDR2 YFSETQ. CDR3 loop: CASSPGTSTPYYYNEQFF. The CDR3 DNA reads TGCGCCAGCAGCCCCGGGACTAGCACCCCCTATTACTACAATGAGCAGTTCTTC.

In its sample, this clonotype was seen many times. This chain connects TRBV9 to TRBJ2-2; perhaps TRBD1 as D (5 bases). The V and J ends lost 0 bases and 1 base respectively, with 7 bases between them. Germline V gene data show CDR1 as SGDLS and CDR2 as YYNGEE. The CDR3 covers 15 residues. DNA of the CDR3: TGTGCCAGCAGCGTAGGAGGACAGAACACCGGGGAGCTGTTTTTT. This codes for CASSVGGQNTGELFF.

This clonotype has ten or more counts. J is TRBJ2-1 and V is TRBV11-2; tentatively, D is TRBD2 (6 bases). This CDR3 has 15 amino acids. Deletions cut 7 bases from V and 5 bases from J, with 18 bases between. In germline, CDR1 is SGHAT, CDR2 FQNNGV. The CDR3 sequence is CASTWRGPSDNEQFF. The CDR3, as DNA: TGTGCCAGCACCTGGAGGGGACCGTCCGACAATGAGCAGTTCTTC.